These 3 T cell receptor beta chains originate from one sample sequenced in a study of blood T cells in healthy people across ages (dated by TCRdb to about 2015). Library creation used 5' RACE. The sequencer listed for this sample is Illumina HiSeq 2500. The second PCR ran for about 6 to 12 cycles and used a J-beta primer mix along with a sample-barcoded 5' primer. Clones were called with MiXCR by TCRdb after fastp trimmed the public reads at Q25, and only in-frame beta chains were retained. Entries that share a CDR3 protein sequence are merged under the most common genes and DNA. Here the sample has over a million distinct CDR3 sequences; 35% to 45% occur a single time. The ten largest clones take up 7.9% of the sample. Sequences were obtained from blood. Receptor source: a woman in her late teens or twenties in good health.

The rearrangement uses TRBV5-1 and TRBJ2-4; 8 bases line up with TRBD2. The DNA matches TRBJ2-7 better at its end, which makes the J call doubtful. This CDR3 spans 14 amino acids. From germline, CDR1 is SGHRS and CDR2 YFSETQ. The CDR3 DNA follows: TGCGCCAGCAGCTCCGGACTAGCAACAGACGAGCAGTACTTC. This encodes CASSSGLATDEQYF.

V is TRBV6-5 and J is TRBJ1-6; TRBD1 matches at 7 bases. The length of the CDR3 is 12 residues. Germline V lookup: CDR1 MNHEY, CDR2 SVGAGI. V gave up 6 bases and J gave up 7 bases; unmatched junction bases: 0. The CDR3 sequence is CASRTGNSPLHF. CDR3 DNA: TGTGCCAGCAGGACAGGGAATTCACCCCTCCACTTT.

This clonotype has just a few counts. CDR3 sequence: CASSEFRDTYNSPLHF. The CDR3 region has the DNA TGTGCCAGCAGTGAATTTCGGGACACATATAATTCACCCCTCCACTTT. This rearrangement joins TRBV25-1 to TRBJ1-6, with D possibly matching TRBD1 (6 bases). V lost 1 base and J lost 4, with 11 bases in between. Per germline, CDR1 MGHDK and CDR2 SYGVNS. This CDR3 is 16 amino acids long.